The T cell receptor (beta chain) under discussion was sequenced for a study of identical twins. Study observations and caveats: Within twin pairs, the out-of-frame alpha sequences they shared showed excess low generation probability. Weaker excess twin sharing was observed in beta out-of-frame sequences.

TCRdb redid the calling of the 5' RACE reads with MiXCR, one entry per CDR3 protein. The sample includes 700,000 or so distinct CDR3 sequences, 8.6% of them seen just once. CDR1 is LGHNA and CDR2 is YSLEER in the germline V gene. V dropped 0 bases and J dropped 1 base, with 11 bases sitting between them. The CDR3 extends over 16 amino acids. About this clonotype itself: Its cognate antigen is unknown.

The same sample was also studied in work on yellow fever vaccine responses in identical twins.

This receptor was obtained from a woman aged 18 to 35 in good health. The specimen sequenced was PBMCs. This chain joins TRBV4-3 and TRBJ2-3, with unresolved D. The CDR3 reads CASSQDPMPGTDTQYF. The DNA for the CDR3 is TGCGCCAGCAGCCAAGATCCTATGCCCGGCACAGATACGCAGTATTTT.